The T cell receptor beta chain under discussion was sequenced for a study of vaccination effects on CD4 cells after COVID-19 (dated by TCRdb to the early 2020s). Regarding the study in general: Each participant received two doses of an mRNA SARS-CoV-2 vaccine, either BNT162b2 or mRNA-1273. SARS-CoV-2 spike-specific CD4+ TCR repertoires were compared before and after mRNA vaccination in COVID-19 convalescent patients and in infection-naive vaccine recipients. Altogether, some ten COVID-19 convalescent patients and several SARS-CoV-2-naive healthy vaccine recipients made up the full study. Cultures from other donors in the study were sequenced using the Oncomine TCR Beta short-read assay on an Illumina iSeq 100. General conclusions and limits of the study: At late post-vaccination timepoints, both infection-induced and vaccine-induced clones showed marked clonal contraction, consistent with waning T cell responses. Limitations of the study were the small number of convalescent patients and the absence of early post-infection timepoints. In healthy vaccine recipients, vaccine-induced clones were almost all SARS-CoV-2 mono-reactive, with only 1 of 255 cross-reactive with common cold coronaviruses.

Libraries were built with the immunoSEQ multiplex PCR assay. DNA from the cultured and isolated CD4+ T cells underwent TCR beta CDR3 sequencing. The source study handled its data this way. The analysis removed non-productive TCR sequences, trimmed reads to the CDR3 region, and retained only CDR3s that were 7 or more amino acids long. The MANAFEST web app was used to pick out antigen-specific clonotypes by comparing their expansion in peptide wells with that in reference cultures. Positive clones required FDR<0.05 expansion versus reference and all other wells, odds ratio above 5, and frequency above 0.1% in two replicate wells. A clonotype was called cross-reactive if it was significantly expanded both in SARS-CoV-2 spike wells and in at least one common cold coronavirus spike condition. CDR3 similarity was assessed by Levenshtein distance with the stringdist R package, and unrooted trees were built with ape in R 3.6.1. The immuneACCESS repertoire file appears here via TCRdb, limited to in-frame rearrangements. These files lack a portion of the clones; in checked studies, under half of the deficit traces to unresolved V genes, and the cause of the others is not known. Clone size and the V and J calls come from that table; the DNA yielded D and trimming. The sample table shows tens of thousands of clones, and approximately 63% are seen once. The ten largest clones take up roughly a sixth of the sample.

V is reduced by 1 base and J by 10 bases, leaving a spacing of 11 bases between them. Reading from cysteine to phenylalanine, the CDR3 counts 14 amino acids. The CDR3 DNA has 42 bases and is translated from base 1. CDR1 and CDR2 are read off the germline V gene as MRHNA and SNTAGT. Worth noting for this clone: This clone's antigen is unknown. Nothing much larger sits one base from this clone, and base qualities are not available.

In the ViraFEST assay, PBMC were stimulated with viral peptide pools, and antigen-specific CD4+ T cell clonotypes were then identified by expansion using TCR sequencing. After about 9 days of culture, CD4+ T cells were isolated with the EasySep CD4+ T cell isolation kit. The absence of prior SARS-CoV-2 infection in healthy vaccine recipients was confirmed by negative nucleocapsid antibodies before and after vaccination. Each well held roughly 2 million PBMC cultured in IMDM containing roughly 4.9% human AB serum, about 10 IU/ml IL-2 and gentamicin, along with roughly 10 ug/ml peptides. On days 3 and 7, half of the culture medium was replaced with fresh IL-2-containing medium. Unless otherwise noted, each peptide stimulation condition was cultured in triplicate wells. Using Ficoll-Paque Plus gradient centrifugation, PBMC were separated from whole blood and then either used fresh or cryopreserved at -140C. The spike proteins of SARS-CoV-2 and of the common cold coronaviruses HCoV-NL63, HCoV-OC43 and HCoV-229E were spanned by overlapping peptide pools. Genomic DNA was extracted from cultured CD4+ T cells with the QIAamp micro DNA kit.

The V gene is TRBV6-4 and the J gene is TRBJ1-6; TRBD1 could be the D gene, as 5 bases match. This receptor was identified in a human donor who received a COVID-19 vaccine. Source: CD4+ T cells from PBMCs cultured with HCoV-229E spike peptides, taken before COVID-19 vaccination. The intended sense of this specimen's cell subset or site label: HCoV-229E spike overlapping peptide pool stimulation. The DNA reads TGTGCCAGCAGTGACTGGGGGGAAGGCTCACCCCTCCACTTT. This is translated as CASSDWGEGSPLHF.